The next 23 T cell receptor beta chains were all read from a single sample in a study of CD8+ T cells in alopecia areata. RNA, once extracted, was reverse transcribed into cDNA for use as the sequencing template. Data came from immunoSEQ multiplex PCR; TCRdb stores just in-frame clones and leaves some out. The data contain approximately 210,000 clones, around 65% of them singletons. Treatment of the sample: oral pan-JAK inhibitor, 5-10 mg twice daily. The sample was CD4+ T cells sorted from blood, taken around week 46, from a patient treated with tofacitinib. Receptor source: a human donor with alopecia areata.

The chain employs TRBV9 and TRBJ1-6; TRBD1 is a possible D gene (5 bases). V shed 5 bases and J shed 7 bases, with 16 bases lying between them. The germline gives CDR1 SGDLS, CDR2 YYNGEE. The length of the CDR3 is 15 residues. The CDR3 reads CASSQTRVGNSPLHF. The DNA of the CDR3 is TGTGCCAGCAGTCAAACCAGGGTGGGGAATTCACCCCTCCACTTT.

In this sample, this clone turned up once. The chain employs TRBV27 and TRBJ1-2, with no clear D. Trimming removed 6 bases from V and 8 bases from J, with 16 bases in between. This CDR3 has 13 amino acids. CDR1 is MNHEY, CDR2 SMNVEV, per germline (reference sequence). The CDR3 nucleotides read TGTGCCAGCAGCTTCAGCCGTAGAGACGGCTACACCTTC. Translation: CASSFSRRDGYTF.

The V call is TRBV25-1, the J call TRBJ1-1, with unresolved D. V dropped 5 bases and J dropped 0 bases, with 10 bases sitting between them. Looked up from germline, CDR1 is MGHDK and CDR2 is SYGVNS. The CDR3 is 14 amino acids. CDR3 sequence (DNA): TGTGCCAGCAGTCCGCAGATGCTGAACACTGAAGCTTTCTTT. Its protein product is CASSPQMLNTEAFF.

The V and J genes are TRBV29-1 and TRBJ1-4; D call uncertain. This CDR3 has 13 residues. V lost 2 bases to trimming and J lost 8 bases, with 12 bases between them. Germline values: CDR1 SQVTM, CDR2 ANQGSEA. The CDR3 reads CSVERRLGEKLFF. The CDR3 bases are TGCAGCGTTGAAAGGCGTTTGGGGGAAAAACTGTTTTTT.

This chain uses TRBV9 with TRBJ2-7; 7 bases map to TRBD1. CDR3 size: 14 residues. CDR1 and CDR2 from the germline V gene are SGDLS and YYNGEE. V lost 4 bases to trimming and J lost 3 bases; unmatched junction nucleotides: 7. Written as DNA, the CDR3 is TGTGCCAGCAGCCTTGGGGACAGCTACTACGAGCAGTACTTC. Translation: CASSLGDSYYEQYF.

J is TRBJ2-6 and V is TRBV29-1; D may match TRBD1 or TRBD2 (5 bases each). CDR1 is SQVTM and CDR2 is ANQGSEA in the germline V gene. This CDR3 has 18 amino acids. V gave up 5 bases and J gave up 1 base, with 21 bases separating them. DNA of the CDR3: TGCAGCGTTCAAGGTGGGACCCAAAGGGGATCTGGGGCCAACGTCCTGACTTTC. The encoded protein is CSVQGGTQRGSGANVLTF.

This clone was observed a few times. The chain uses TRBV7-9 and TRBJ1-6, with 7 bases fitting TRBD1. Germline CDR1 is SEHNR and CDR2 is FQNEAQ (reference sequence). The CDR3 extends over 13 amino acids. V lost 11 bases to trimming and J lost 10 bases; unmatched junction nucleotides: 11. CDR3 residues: CALLTGIGSPLHF. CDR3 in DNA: TGTGCCCTACTGACAGGGATAGGATCACCCCTCCACTTT.

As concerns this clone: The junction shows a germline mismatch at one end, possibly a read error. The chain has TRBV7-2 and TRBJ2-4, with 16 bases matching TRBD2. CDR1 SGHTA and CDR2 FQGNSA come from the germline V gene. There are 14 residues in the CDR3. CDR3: CASSPGTSGGVPNF. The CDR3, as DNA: TGTGCCAGCAGCCCAGGGACTAGCGGGGGGGTCCCTAACTTC.

The CDR3 sequence: CASSLIAGGPSSYNEQFF. The CDR3 DNA reads as TGCGCCAGCAGCTTGATAGCGGGGGGGCCCAGCTCCTACAATGAGCAGTTCTTC. This chain links TRBV5-1 with TRBJ2-1; 11 nucleotides align to TRBD2. This CDR3 comprises 18 residues. Germline CDR1 reads SGHRS; CDR2 reads YFSETQ. V shed 1 base, J shed 0 bases, and the junction held 6 bases outside the gene matches.

The CDR3 here is CASRLLAGGPGTQYF. As DNA, the CDR3 is TGTGCCAGCAGGTTACTAGCGGGGGGGCCGGGGACCCAGTACTTC. The chain joins TRBV2 to TRBJ2-5; 13 nucleotides match TRBD2. Germline V gives CDR1 SNHLY, CDR2 FYNNEI. After removal of 6 bases from V and 7 bases from J, the junction contained 8 bases not matched to a gene. The CDR3 has 15 residues.

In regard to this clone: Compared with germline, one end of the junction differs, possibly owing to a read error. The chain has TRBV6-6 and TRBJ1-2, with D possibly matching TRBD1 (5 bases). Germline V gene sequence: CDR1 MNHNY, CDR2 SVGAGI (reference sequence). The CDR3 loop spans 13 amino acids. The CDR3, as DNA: TGTGCCAGCAGCTACTTAGAGAGGGGTGGCTACACCTTC. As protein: CASSYLERGGYTF.

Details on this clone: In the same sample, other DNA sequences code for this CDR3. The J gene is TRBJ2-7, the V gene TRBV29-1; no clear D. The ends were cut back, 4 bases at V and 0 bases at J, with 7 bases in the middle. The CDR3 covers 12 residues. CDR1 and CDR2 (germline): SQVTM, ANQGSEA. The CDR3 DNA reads TGCAGCGTTGTCGTGACCTCCTACGAGCAGTACTTC. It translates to CSVVVTSYEQYF.

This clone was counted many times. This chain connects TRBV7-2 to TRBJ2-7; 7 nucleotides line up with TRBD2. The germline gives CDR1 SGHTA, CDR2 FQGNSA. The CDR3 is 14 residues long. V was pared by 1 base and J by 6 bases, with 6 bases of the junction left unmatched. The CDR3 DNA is TGTGCCAGCAGCTTAGAGGTACTAGCGACCGAGCAGTACTTC. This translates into CASSLEVLATEQYF. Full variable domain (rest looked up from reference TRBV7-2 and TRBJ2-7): GAGVSQSPSNKVTEKGKDVELRCDPISGHTALYWYRQSLGQGLEFLIYFQGNSAPDKSGLPSDRFSAERTGGSVSTLTIQRTQQEDSAVYLCASSLEVLATEQYFGPGTRLTVT.

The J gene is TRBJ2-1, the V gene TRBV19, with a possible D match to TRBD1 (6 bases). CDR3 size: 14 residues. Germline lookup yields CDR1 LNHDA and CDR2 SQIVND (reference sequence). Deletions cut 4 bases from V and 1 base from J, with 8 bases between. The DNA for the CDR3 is TGTGCCAGTAGTAAGGGGGTATCCTACAATGAGCAGTTCTTC. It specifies CASSKGVSYNEQFF.

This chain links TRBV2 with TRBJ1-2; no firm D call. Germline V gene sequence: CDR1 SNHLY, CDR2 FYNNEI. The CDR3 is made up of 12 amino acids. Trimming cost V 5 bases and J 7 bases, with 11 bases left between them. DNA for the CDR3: TGTGCCAGCAGTCCCGGGTACTCTGGCTACACCTTC. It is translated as CASSPGYSGYTF.

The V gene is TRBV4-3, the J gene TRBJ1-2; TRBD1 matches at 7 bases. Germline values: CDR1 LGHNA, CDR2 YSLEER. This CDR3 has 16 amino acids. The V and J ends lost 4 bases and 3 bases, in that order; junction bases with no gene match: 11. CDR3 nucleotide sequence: TGCGCCAGCAGCCTCAGAGGGACAGATTTTTACTATGGCTACACCTTC. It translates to CASSLRGTDFYYGYTF.

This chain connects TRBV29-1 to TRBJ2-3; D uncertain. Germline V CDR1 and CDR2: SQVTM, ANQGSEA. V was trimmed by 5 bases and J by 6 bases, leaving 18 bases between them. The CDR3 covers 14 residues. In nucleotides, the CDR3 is TGCAGCGTTCGCGTGACCCGAATACTGGATACGCAGTATTTT. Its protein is CSVRVTRILDTQYF.

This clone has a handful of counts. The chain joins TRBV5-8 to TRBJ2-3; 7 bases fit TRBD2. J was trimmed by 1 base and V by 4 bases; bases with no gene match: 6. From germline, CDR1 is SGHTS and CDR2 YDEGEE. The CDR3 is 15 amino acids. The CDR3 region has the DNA TGTGCCAGCAGCCCCGGGACTACGGGCACAGATACGCAGTATTTT. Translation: CASSPGTTGTDTQYF.

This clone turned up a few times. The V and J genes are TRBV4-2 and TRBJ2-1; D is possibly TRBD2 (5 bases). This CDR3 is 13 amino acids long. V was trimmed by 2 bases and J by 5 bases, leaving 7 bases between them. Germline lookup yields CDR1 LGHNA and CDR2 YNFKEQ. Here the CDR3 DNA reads TGTGCCAGCAGCCAACAGGAGGACAATGAGCAGTTCTTC. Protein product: CASSQQEDNEQFF.

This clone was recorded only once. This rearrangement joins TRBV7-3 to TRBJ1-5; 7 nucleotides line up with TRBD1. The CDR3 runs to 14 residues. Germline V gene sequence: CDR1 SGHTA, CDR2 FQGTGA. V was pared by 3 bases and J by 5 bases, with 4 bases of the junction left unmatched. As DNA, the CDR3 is TGTGCCAGCAGCTTGCGGGACAGTTATCAGCCCCAGCATTTT. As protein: CASSLRDSYQPQHF.

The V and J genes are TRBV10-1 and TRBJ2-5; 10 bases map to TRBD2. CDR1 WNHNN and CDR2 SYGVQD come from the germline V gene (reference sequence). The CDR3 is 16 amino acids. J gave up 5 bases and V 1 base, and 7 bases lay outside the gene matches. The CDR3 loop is CASSEWSGGAGETQYF. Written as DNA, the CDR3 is TGCGCCAGCAGTGAGTGGAGCGGGGGGGCCGGGGAGACCCAGTACTTC.

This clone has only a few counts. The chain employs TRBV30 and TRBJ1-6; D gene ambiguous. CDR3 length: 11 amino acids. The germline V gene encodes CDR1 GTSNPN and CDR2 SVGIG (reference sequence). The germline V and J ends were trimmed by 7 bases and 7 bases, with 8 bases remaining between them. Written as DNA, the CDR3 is TGTGCCTCCGGTCAGAATTCACCCCTCCACTTT. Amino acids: CASGQNSPLHF. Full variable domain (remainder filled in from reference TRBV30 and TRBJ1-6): SQTIHQWPATLVQPVGSPLSLECTVEGTSNPNLYWYRQAAGRGLQLLFYSVGIGQISSEVPQNLSASRPQDRQFILSSKKLLLSDSGFYLCASGQNSPLHFGNGTRLTVT.

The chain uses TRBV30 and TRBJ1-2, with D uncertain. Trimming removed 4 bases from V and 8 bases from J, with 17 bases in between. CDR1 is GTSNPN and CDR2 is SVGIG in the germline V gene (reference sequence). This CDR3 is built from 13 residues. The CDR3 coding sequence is TGTGCCTGGACCATCGTTAACGTTGGGGGCTACACCTTC. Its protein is CAWTIVNVGGYTF.